The clone carrying this TCR beta chain appeared a few times. Its specificity is unknown. The 5'RACE template-switching step produced TCR cDNA and added a universal primer site and UMIs. Via MiXCR, TCRdb re-called the 5' RACE reads, giving one row per CDR3 protein. The sample gives approximately 300,000 distinct CDR3 sequences, roughly a tenth of which show up once; 2.5% to 4% is in the top ten. This CDR3 contains 12 residues. Trimming took off 1 base at V and 10 bases at J, with 10 bases between the two ends. The germline gives CDR1 MDHEN, CDR2 SYDVKM. The sample originates from a study of T cells after yellow fever vaccination. Whole-study results and caveats: Bulk-population clonotypes that are abundant could appear as contaminants in FACS-sorted repertoires. In post-booster samples, most primary-vaccination clones reappeared (about 96% CD4, around 87% CD8).

The specimen comprised CD4+ T cells sorted from PBMCs, sampled 45 days after the yellow fever booster vaccination. The chain links TRBV28 to TRBJ1-1; a weak D match, TRBD1 (6 bases). This TCR was recovered from a man younger than 35 who received the YFV17D yellow fever vaccine. CDR3 sequence (DNA): TGTGCCAGCAGTTTATCGGGCAGGGGAGCTTTCTTT. Translated, it gives CASSLSGRGAFF.